These 10 T cell receptor beta chains originate from one sample sequenced in a study of blood T cell repertoires in COVID-19. Clones were sequenced by immunoSEQ multiplex PCR, and TCRdb holds only the in-frame ones, with some missing. Among tens of thousands of clones listed, roughly 85% were seen once. The sample taken for sequencing was peripheral blood. These receptors originate from a man aged 55 to 69 with active or convalescent COVID-19.

The chain links TRBV7-2 to TRBJ1-4; no firm D call. Trimming took off 1 base at V and 5 bases at J, with 11 bases between the two ends. CDR3 length equals 15 residues. Germline-derived CDR1 and CDR2 are SGHTA and FQGNSA. CDR3 region: CASSLGVGRNEKLFF. In DNA, the CDR3 is TGTGCCAGCAGCTTAGGGGTAGGGAGGAATGAAAAACTGTTTTTT.

This sequence joins TRBV19 and TRBJ2-3, with D unclear. CDR3 length: 13 amino acids. Per germline, CDR1 LNHDA and CDR2 SQIVND (reference sequence). V was clipped by 5 bases and J by 5 bases, with 11 bases between them. DNA for the CDR3: TGTGCCAGTAGTTCCCACGGGTTAGATACGCAGTATTTT. Its translation is CASSSHGLDTQYF.

The V gene is TRBV7-8, the J gene TRBJ2-2; TRBD2 might be the D (5 bases). The CDR3 is made up of 16 amino acids. Germline CDR1 is SGHVS and CDR2 is FQNEAQ. The V and J ends lost 5 bases and 3 bases respectively, with 16 bases between them. The CDR3 sequence is CASSPRTGSDTGELFF. The CDR3 DNA follows: TGTGCCAGCAGCCCCCGGACTGGGAGTGACACCGGGGAGCTGTTTTTT.

This clone appeared once. The chain uses TRBV6-5 and TRBJ1-1, with TRBD1 identical over 7 bases. Germline V gene lookup returns CDR1 MNHEY and CDR2 SVGAGI. The ends lost 4 bases at V and 1 base at J; junction bases unmatched: 6. The CDR3 is 15 residues long. The CDR3 nucleotides are TGTGCCAGCAGTTCCGGACAGGTGGAGAACACTGAAGCTTTCTTT. It translates to CASSSGQVENTEAFF.

This clone appeared once. In the same sample, other DNA sequences code for this CDR3. The chain uses TRBV3-1 (or the pseudogene TRBV3-2) and TRBJ1-3, with D maybe TRBD1 (5 bases). Deletions cut 2 bases from V and 0 bases from J, with 8 bases between. The CDR3 extends over 15 amino acids. Germline V CDR1 and CDR2: LGHDT, YNNKEL (reference sequence). CDR3 protein: CASSQTGSSGNTIYF. The CDR3, as DNA: TGTGCCAGCAGCCAAACAGGTTCCTCTGGAAACACCATATATTTT.

The chain is built from TRBV6-6 and TRBJ2-3; D is perhaps TRBD2 (5 bases). V lost 6 bases, J lost 2 bases, and 33 bases lay in between. In germline, CDR1 is MNHNY, CDR2 SVGAGI (reference sequence). The CDR3 consists of 21 residues. The CDR3 coding sequence is TGTGCCAGCAGCTCAAGACTACCCGGTTTTACCACTCCAAATATCACAGATACGCAGTATTTT. Translated: CASSSRLPGFTTPNITDTQYF.

The gene calls are TRBV29-1 and TRBJ2-1; D may be TRBD2 (6 bases). Per germline, CDR1 SQVTM and CDR2 ANQGSEA. Trimming took off 6 bases at V and 6 bases at J, with 18 bases between the two ends. The CDR3 has 14 residues. Written as DNA, the CDR3 is TGCAGCGTGGGACTCGGGGTTACTGGCAATGAGCAGTTCTTC. Its translation is CSVGLGVTGNEQFF.

J is TRBJ2-5 and V is TRBV5-1; TRBD1 agrees at 7 bases. Trimming at V came to 0 bases and at J to 5 bases, leaving 7 bases not matched to a gene. The CDR3 runs to 15 residues. The V gene's germline CDR1 is SGHRS and CDR2 YFSETQ. In DNA form, the CDR3 reads TGCGCCAGCAGCTTGGGCGAGGGGGCGGCGGAGACCCAGTACTTC. It encodes CASSLGEGAAETQYF.

This clone has a single count. This chain uses TRBV11-2 with TRBJ2-7; D might be TRBD1 (5 bases). Germline loops: CDR1 SGHAT, CDR2 FQNNGV. CDR3 length: 16 amino acids. V was pared by 0 bases and J by 0 bases, with 12 bases between. Here the CDR3 reads CASSLDSFDSSYEQYV. The CDR3 DNA reads as TGTGCCAGCAGCTTAGATTCATTTGACAGCTCCTACGAGCAGTACGTC.

In this sample, this clone turned up a few times. Written as DNA, the CDR3 is TGTGCCAGCAGCTTGGATTTAAACACCGGGGAGCTGTTTTTT. This codes for CASSLDLNTGELFF. The chain links TRBV5-5 to TRBJ2-2; D is unclear. This CDR3 is built from 14 residues. The germline gives CDR1 SGHKS, CDR2 YYEKEE (reference sequence). The V end lost 0 bases, the J end lost 2 bases, and 5 bases lay between the germline ends.